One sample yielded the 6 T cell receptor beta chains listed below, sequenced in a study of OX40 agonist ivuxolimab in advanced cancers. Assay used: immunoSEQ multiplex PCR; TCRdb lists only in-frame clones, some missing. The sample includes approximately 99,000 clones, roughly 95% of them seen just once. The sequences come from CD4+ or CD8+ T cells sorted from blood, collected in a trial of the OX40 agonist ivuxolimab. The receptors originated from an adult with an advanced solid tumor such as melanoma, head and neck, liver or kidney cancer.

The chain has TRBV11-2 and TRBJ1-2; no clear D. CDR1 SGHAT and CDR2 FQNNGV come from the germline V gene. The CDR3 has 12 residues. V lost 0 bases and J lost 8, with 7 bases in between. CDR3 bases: TGTGCCAGCAGCTTAGATGCCCGCGGCTACACCTTC. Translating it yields CASSLDARGYTF.

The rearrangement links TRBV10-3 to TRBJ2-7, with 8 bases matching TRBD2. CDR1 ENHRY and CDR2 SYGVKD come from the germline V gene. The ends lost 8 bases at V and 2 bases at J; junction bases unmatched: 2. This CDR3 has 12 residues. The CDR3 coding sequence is TGTGCCATCGGGACTAGGACCTACGAGCAGTACTTC. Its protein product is CAIGTRTYEQYF.

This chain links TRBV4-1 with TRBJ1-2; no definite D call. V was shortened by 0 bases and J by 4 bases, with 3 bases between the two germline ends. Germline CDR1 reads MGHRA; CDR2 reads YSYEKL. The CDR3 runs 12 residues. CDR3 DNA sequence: TGCGCCAGCAGCCAAGACCTCTATGGCTACACCTTC. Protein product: CASSQDLYGYTF.

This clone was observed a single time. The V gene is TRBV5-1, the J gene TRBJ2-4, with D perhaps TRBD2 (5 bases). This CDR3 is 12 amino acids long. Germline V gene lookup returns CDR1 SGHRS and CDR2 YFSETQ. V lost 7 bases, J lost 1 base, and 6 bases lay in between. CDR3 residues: CASRDAKNIQYF. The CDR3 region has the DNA TGCGCCAGCCGGGATGCCAAAAACATTCAGTACTTC.

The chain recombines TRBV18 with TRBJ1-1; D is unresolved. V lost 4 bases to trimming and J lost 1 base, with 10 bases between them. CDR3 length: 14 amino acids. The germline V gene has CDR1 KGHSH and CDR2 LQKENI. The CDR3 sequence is CASSQTTSNTEAFF. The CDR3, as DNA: TGTGCCAGCTCACAAACCACCTCGAACACTGAAGCTTTCTTT.

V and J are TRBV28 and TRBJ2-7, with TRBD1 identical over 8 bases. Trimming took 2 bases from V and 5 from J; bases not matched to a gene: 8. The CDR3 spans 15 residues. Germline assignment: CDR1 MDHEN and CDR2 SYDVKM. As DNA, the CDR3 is TGTGCCAGCAGTTTAAGGGGTGGACAGGGCCACGAGCAGTACTTC. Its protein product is CASSLRGGQGHEQYF.